Given below is one TCR beta chain in context. This clonotype was detected only a few times. No cognate antigen has been identified for it. Per-base qualities were not stored, and no clone one base away is much larger. Library method: 5' RACE. TCRdb lists the instrument as NextSeq 500. The TCR library protocol attached unique molecular identifiers to individual cDNA molecules to correct for sequencing error and PCR bias. Both TCR alpha and beta chains were sequenced, and tight co-correlation was observed between alpha and beta sequence abundances in each sample. As for how the authors treated the data: Decombinator V4 was used to annotate the V gene, J gene and CDR3 of the TCR sequences. TCRs were defined as expanded if a significant change between any two time points was detected under a Poisson model with p below 0.0001. TCR abundances were normalised to the total number of TCRs sequenced in each sample and reported as counts per million. TRAV1-2 paired with TRAJ12, TRAJ20 or TRAJ33 defined MAIT TCRs, while TRAV10 paired with TRAJ18 defined iNKT TCRs. VDJdb, accessed 1 November 2021, was searched for CMV, EBV and SARS-CoV-2 annotated TCRs, with TCRs annotated for multiple antigens excluded. TCRdb reprocessed the public reads (quality trimming at Q25 with fastp, clone calling with MiXCR) and kept in-frame beta chains. Entries are consolidated by CDR3 protein sequence, retaining the most common genes and DNA. What appears here as the V and J calls and clone size reflects TCRdb's work, not the paper's. In all, the sample holds about 64,000 distinct CDR3 sequences, and roughly 21% of those were seen once. The ten largest clones capture approximately 16% of the sample.

V has 7 bases trimmed and J has 7 bases trimmed; junction bases matching no gene number 13. The CDR1 and CDR2 encoded by the germline V gene are SGHAT and FQNNGV. The CDR3 sequence holds 15 residues, the cysteine and phenylalanine included. Only the CDR3 region is kept as DNA, spanning 45 bases read in frame from base 1. The data belong to a study of early T cells in non-severe SARS-CoV-2 infection (dated by TCRdb to the early 2020s). Regarding the complete study: Because TCR sequencing was done on bulk RNA from unsorted whole blood, the alpha and beta chains could not be paired. Broader findings and caveats from the paper: Matching against VDJdb was skewed toward anti-spike CD8 responses, likely underestimated virus-specific expansions, and missed private and CD4 specificities.

A case-control design nested within a healthcare worker cohort in London, UK, was used, with weekly nasopharyngeal swab PCR tests and blood sampling performed. Healthcare workers were recruited during the week of the UK lockdown, between 23 and 31 March 2020, and followed weekly for up to 16 weeks. This specimen consisted of whole blood, obtained at baseline. The sequence links TRBV11-2 to TRBJ1-2; TRBD1 matches 9 bases in the middle. The TCR originated in an adult who was a healthcare worker with PCR-confirmed SARS-CoV-2 infection or an uninfected control (not recorded which). The CDR3 region: CASMLGGTGYSGYTF. Here is the DNA: TGTGCCAGCATGCTGGGGGGGACAGGGTACAGTGGCTACACCTTC.